This TCR beta chain was documented in a study of blood T cell repertoires in COVID-19. Looking at the study overall: Sources were T cells, B-cell-depleted T cells, or PBMCs; the material itself was cDNA or gDNA.

This CDR3 contains 14 residues. V trimming: 6 bases; J trimming: 8 bases; junction bases outside the gene matches: 10. Germline CDR1 reads LNHDA; CDR2 reads SQIVND (reference sequence). Authors' data handling: Amplified reference gene primers provided the basis for estimating nucleated cell counts. The assay was immunoSEQ multiplex PCR, and TCRdb's table has in-frame clones only and misses some. That table supplies the V and J calls and clone size; D and trimming were determined from the DNA. Among tens of thousands of clones listed, 91% were seen once. The sequenced sample was peripheral blood. This chain joins TRBV19 and TRBJ1-2, with 9 bases identical to TRBD1. The clonotype was recovered from a woman aged 45 to 65 in a cohort sampled during active COVID-19. CDR3 sequence reads: CASSLQGAGWGYTF. The CDR3 coding sequence is TGTGCCAGTAGCCTACAGGGGGCAGGATGGGGCTACACCTTC.